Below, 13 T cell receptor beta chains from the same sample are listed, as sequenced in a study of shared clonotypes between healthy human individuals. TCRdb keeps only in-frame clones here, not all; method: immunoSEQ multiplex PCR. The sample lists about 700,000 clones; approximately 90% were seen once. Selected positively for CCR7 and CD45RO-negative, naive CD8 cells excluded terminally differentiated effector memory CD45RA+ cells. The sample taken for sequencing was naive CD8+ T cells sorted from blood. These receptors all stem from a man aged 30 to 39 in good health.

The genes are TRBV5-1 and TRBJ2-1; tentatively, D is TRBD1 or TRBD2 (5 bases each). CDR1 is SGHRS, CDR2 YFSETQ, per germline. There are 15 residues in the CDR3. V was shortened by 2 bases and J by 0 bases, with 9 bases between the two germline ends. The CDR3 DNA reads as TGCGCCAGCAGCTTCGGGACCAACTCCTACAATGAGCAGTTCTTC. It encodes CASSFGTNSYNEQFF.

CDR3 region: CAWSLDINNEQFF. The DNA of the CDR3 is TGTGCCTGGAGTTTGGACATCAACAATGAGCAGTTCTTC. The chain uses TRBV30 and TRBJ2-1; D possibly corresponds to TRBD1 (5 bases). The V gene's germline CDR1 is GTSNPN and CDR2 SVGIG (reference sequence). V was shortened by 2 bases and J by 5 bases, with 10 bases between the two germline ends. This CDR3 comprises 13 residues.

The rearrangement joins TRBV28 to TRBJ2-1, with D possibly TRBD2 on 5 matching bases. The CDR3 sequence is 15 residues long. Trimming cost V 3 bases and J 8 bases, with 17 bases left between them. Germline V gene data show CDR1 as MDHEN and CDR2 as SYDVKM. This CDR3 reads CASSFPSQSEDEQFF. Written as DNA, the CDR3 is TGTGCCAGCAGTTTTCCTAGCCAATCTGAAGATGAGCAGTTCTTC.

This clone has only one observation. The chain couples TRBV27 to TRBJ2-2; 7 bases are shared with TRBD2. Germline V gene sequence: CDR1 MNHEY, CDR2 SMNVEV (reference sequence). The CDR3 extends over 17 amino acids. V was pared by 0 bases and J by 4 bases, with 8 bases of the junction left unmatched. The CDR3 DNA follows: TGTGCCAGCAGTTTATCAGGAGGGAGGGCCCTCACCGGGGAGCTGTTTTTT. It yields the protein CASSLSGGRALTGELFF.

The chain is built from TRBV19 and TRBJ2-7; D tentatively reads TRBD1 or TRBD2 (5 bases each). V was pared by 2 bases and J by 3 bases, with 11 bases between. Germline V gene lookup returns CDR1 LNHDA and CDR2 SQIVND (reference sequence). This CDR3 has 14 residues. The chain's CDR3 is CASSITGTGYEQYF. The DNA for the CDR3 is TGTGCCAGTAGTATAACGGGGACCGGCTACGAGCAGTACTTC.

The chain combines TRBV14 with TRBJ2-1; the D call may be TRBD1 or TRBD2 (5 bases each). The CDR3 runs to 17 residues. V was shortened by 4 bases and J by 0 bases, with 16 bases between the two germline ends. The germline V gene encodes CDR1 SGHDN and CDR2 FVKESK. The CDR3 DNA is TGTGCCAGCAGCCCCGTGGGACGACCCAGCTCCTACAATGAGCAGTTCTTC. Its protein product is CASSPVGRPSSYNEQFF.

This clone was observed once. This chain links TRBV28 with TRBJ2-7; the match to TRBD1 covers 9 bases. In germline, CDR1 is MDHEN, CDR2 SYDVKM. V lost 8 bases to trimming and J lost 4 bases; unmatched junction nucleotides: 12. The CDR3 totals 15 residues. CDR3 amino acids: CASGTGRQGLYEQYF. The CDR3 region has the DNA TGTGCCAGCGGGACAGGGCGTCAGGGCCTATACGAGCAGTACTTC.

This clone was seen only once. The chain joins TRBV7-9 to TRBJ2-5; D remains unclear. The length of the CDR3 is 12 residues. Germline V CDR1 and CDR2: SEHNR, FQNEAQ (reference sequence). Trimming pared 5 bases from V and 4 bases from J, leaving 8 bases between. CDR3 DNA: TGTGCCAGCAGCGATCTAGGAGAGACCCAGTACTTC. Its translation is CASSDLGETQYF.

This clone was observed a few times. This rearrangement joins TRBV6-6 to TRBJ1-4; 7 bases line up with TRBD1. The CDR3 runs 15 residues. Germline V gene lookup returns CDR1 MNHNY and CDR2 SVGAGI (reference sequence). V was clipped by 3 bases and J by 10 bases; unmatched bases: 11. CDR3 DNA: TGTGCCAGCAGTTATGAAGCTGAGCAGGGGGTAAAACTGTTTTTT. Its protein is CASSYEAEQGVKLFF.

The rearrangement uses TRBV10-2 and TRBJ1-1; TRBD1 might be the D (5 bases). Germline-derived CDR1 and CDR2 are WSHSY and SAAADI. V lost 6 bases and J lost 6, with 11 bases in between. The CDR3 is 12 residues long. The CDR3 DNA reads TGCGCCAGCAGGGGACTCCCGGCTGAAGCTTTCTTT. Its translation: CASRGLPAEAFF.

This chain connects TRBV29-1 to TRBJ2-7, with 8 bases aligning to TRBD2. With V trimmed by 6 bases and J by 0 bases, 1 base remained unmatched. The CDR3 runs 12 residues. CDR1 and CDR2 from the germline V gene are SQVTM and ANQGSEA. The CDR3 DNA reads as TGCAGCGTCGGGACTAGCTCCTACGAGCAGTACTTC. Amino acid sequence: CSVGTSSYEQYF.

Here the CDR3 DNA reads TGTGCCACCAGCAGAGAAACTAGCGGGAGGGAGGGAGATACGCAGTATTTT. Protein sequence: CATSRETSGREGDTQYF. This chain joins TRBV15 and TRBJ2-3, with TRBD2 matching 13 bases. The V and J ends lost 0 bases and 5 bases, in that order; junction bases with no gene match: 5. Germline loops: CDR1 LNHNV, CDR2 YYDKDF (reference sequence). This CDR3 is built from 17 residues.

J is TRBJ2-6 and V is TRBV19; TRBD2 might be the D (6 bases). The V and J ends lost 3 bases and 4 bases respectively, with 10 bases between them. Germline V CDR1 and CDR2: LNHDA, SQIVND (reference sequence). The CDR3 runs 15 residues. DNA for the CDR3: TGTGCCAGTAGTATGGCGGGGTACGGGGCCAACGTCCTGACTTTC. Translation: CASSMAGYGANVLTF. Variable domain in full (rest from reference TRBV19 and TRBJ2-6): DGGITQSPKYLFRKEGQNVTLSCEQNLNHDAMYWYRQDPGQGLRLIYYSQIVNDFQKGDIAEGYSVSREKKESFPLTVTSAQKNPTAFYLCASSMAGYGANVLTFGAGSRLTVL.